Following are 26 T cell receptor beta chains from one sample sequenced in a study of vaccination and CD4 T cells after COVID-19 (dated by TCRdb to between 2021 and 2024). Taken with the paper, the label for treatment or condition translates to: approximately 10-day PBMC culture with coronavirus spike peptide pools or control peptides (ViraFEST assay). The library was generated by PCR. TCRdb records Illumina iSeq 100 as the sequencer. DNA from cultured CD4+ T cells was subjected to TCR sequencing with the Oncomine TCR Beta short-read assay at the Johns Hopkins FTIC core. TCRdb handled the public reads itself, with Q25 trimming in fastp and clone calling in MiXCR, and kept productive beta chains. When rows share a CDR3 protein, they turn into one entry using the most common DNA and genes. This sample lists 28,000 or so distinct CDR3 sequences; 40% to 45% were detected once. Clones ranked in the top ten supply 9.5% to 13% of the sample.

Antigens of these TCRs are unknown. What was sequenced was CD4+ T cells from blood, cultured in vitro. Receptors originate from a human donor who had recovered from COVID-19.

This sequence joins TRBV29-1 and TRBJ2-2, with a tentative D call TRBD1 (6 bases). CDR1 is SQVTM and CDR2 is ANQGSEA in the germline V gene. The CDR3 is 15 residues long. V dropped 4 bases and J dropped 0 bases, with 12 bases sitting between them. The CDR3 region has the DNA TGCAGCGTTGCTACCGGGACAACGAACACCGGGGAGCTGTTTTTT. The encoded protein is CSVATGTTNTGELFF.

The chain links TRBV12-3 or TRBV12-4 to TRBJ2-7; tentative D call: TRBD1 (5 bases). This CDR3 spans 14 amino acids. Trimming removed 5 bases from V and 2 bases from J, with 13 bases in between. CDR3 coding DNA: TGTGCCAGCAGTCTCAGGGTGGGTACCTACGAGCAGTACTTC. Encoded protein: CASSLRVGTYEQYF.

There are a few counts of this clonotype. The V gene is TRBV6-1, the J gene TRBJ1-1; the match to TRBD1 covers 8 bases. The germline V gene has CDR1 MNHNS and CDR2 SASEGT. The CDR3 totals 16 residues. Trimming removed 6 bases from V and 3 bases from J; junction bases left unmatched: 12. The CDR3 sequence: CASRDRDRLGYTEAFF. DNA for the CDR3: TGTGCCAGCAGGGATCGGGACAGGCTGGGGTACACTGAAGCTTTCTTT.

The CDR3 DNA sequence: TGTGCCAGCAGCCCGGGCGGAGGGGCCAATGGCAATCAGCCCCAGCATTTT. This translates into CASSPGGGANGNQPQHF. The chain recombines TRBV21-1 with TRBJ1-5. TRBV21-1 is tagged as a pseudogene. There are 17 residues in the CDR3.

The chain combines TRBV28 with TRBJ2-3; 10 bases are a match to TRBD1. This CDR3 comprises 18 residues. Trimming at V came to 1 base and at J to 7 bases, leaving 14 bases not matched to a gene. The germline CDR1 and CDR2 sequences are MDHEN and SYDVKM. This CDR3 is CASSLLGTGAIEGNTQYF. The CDR3 nucleotides read TGTGCCAGCAGTTTATTGGGGACAGGGGCCATTGAGGGAAATACGCAGTATTTT.

The genes are TRBV20-1 and TRBJ1-5; D not resolved. The CDR3 is made up of 12 amino acids. Germline-derived CDR1 and CDR2 are DFQATT and SNEGSKA (reference sequence). V was trimmed by 3 bases and J by 6 bases, leaving 9 bases between them. The CDR3, as DNA: TGCAGTGCTAGGATCGGCAGTCAGCCCCAGCATTTT. This encodes CSARIGSQPQHF.

The chain links TRBV2 to TRBJ1-2; 7 nucleotides agree with TRBD1. V trimming: 8 bases; J trimming: 8 bases; junction bases outside the gene matches: 11. CDR3 size: 13 residues. Germline values: CDR1 SNHLY, CDR2 FYNNEI. The CDR3 sequence: CASGIDRVDGYTF. The CDR3 DNA is TGTGCCAGCGGGATCGACAGGGTCGACGGCTACACCTTC.

This clonotype showed up just a few times. The chain employs TRBV6-5 and TRBJ1-1, with unresolved D. CDR3 size: 13 residues. The V gene's germline CDR1 is MNHEY and CDR2 SVGAGI. Trimming left V 2 bases short and J 4 bases short, with 8 bases between. CDR3 nucleotide sequence: TGTGCCAGCAGTTACGGGTGGGTCACTGAAGCTTTCTTT. Translated: CASSYGWVTEAFF.

The chain couples TRBV12-3 or TRBV12-4 to TRBJ1-1, with D unclear. The V end lost 6 bases, the J end lost 6 bases, and 14 bases lay between the germline ends. There are 13 residues in the CDR3. The CDR3 here is CASRPTGGAEAFF. For the CDR3, the DNA is TGTGCCAGCAGGCCGACGGGTGGGGCTGAAGCTTTCTTT.

With regard to this clonotype: At one end the junction does not follow the germline gene, possibly because of a read error. The chain employs TRBV7-9 and TRBJ1-1; D is perhaps TRBD1 (6 bases). This CDR3 has 17 residues. Germline CDR1 is SEHNR and CDR2 is FQNEAQ (reference sequence). CDR3 bases: TGTGTCAGCAGCCCCCGACAGGACCGTCGCTGGAACACTGAAGCTTTCTTT. Translating gives CVSSPRQDRRWNTEAFF.

V gene TRBV7-2 combines with J gene TRBJ2-3; D remains ambiguous. This CDR3 comprises 12 residues. Germline V gene lookup returns CDR1 SGHTA and CDR2 FQGNSA. The V and J ends lost 8 bases and 0 bases respectively, with 6 bases between them. CDR3 protein: CASRSSTDTQYF. For the CDR3, the DNA is TGTGCCAGCCGATCCAGCACAGATACGCAGTATTTT. The whole variable domain, remainder taken from reference TRBV7-2 and TRBJ2-3, is GAGVSQSPSNKVTEKGKDVELRCDPISGHTALYWYRQSLGQGLEFLIYFQGNSAPDKSGLPSDRFSAERTGGSVSTLTIQRTQQEDSAVYLCASRSSTDTQYFGPGTRLTVL.

This chain connects TRBV2 to TRBJ1-5, with no clear D. The germline CDR1 and CDR2 sequences are SNHLY and FYNNEI. V was clipped by 3 bases and J by 7 bases, with 13 bases between them. This CDR3 has 14 residues. The CDR3 DNA is TGTGCCAGCAGTGATCCCCGGGGATTGCAGCCCCAGCATTTT. Translated, it gives CASSDPRGLQPQHF. The entire variable domain, with the rest obtained from reference TRBV2 and TRBJ1-5, is as follows: EPEVTQTPSHQVTQMGQEVILRCVPISNHLYFYWYRQILGQKVEFLVSFYNNEISEKSEIFDDQFSVERPDGSNFTLKIRSTKLEDSAMYFCASSDPRGLQPQHFGDGTRLSIL.

This clonotype has just one count. The chain links TRBV2 to TRBJ2-7; the match to TRBD2 covers 11 bases. The CDR3 totals 18 residues. The germline V gene has CDR1 SNHLY and CDR2 FYNNEI. Trimming at V came to 1 base and at J to 1 base, leaving 9 bases not matched to a gene. The CDR3 region has the DNA TGTGCCAGCAGTGAAGGGAGGGCTAGCGGGGGGCATTCCTACGAGCAGTACTTC. Translation: CASSEGRASGGHSYEQYF. The variable domain in full, with the rest retrieved from reference TRBV2 and TRBJ2-7, is EPEVTQTPSHQVTQMGQEVILRCVPISNHLYFYWYRQILGQKVEFLVSFYNNEISEKSEIFDDQFSVERPDGSNFTLKIRSTKLEDSAMYFCASSEGRASGGHSYEQYFGPGTRLTVT.

This clonotype was counted only a few times. The J gene is TRBJ2-3, the V gene TRBV11-1, with D possibly matching TRBD2 (5 bases). The CDR3 runs 15 residues. Deletions cut 0 bases from V and 5 bases from J, with 12 bases between. Germline CDR1 and CDR2: SGHAT and FQDESV (reference sequence). CDR3 amino acids: CASSLAPPGRDTQYF. CDR3 nucleotide sequence: TGTGCCAGCAGCTTAGCGCCACCGGGGAGAGATACGCAGTATTTT.

The rearrangement joins TRBV20-1 to TRBJ1-1, with D possibly being TRBD1 (6 bases). V dropped 6 bases and J dropped 11 bases, with 19 bases sitting between them. The CDR3 sequence is 12 residues long. Germline-derived CDR1 and CDR2 are DFQATT and SNEGSKA (reference sequence). CDR3 bases: TGCAGTGCCCAGGCCCAGGGGCTGGTGGCTTTCTTT. Translation gives CSAQAQGLVAFF.

The chain links TRBV6-5 to TRBJ2-1; D gene unclear. Trimming took 0 bases from V and 0 from J, leaving 12 bases between them. Germline V gene sequence: CDR1 MNHEY, CDR2 SVGAGI. The CDR3 totals 17 residues. The CDR3 reads CASSYSASASSYNEQFF. CDR3 DNA: TGTGCCAGCAGTTACTCGGCGTCAGCGAGCTCCTACAATGAGCAGTTCTTC.

The J gene is TRBJ1-5, the V gene TRBV12-3 or TRBV12-4; D gene unclear. Trimming removed 4 bases from V and 7 bases from J, with 14 bases in between. CDR3 length: 14 residues. CDR3 sequence reads: CASSSGVHGQPQHF. For the CDR3, the DNA is TGTGCCAGCAGTTCCGGGGTTCACGGACAGCCCCAGCATTTT.

The rearrangement links TRBV6-4 to TRBJ2-1; D is possibly TRBD1 (5 bases). CDR1 is MRHNA, CDR2 SNTAGT, per germline. The CDR3 loop spans 14 amino acids. Trimming stripped 5 bases from V and 2 bases from J, with 10 bases between. The CDR3 here is CASSWTRPYNEQFF. CDR3 DNA sequence: TGTGCCAGCAGTTGGACACGGCCCTACAATGAGCAGTTCTTC.

This clonotype was found a few times. The V call is TRBV9, the J call TRBJ2-5, with D uncertain. This CDR3 is 11 amino acids long. Trimming left V 3 bases short and J 1 base short, with 1 base between. Looked up from germline, CDR1 is SGDLS and CDR2 is YYNGEE. CDR3 amino acids: CASSGQETQYF. DNA of the CDR3: TGTGCCAGCAGCGGCCAAGAGACCCAGTACTTC. Full variable domain (rest looked up from reference TRBV9 and TRBJ2-5): DSGVTQTPKHLITATGQRVTLRCSPRSGDLSVYWYQQSLDQGLQFLIQYYNGEERAKGNILERFSAQQFPDLHSELNLSSLELGDSALYFCASSGQETQYFGPGTRLLVL.

This chain links TRBV6-5 with TRBJ2-7; 7 bases are shared with TRBD1. After removal of 2 bases from V and 4 bases from J, the junction contained 8 bases not matched to a gene. Germline V gene data show CDR1 as MNHEY and CDR2 as SVGAGI. This CDR3 region has 15 residues. The CDR3 reads CASSYTPGQLYEQYF. DNA of the CDR3: TGTGCCAGCAGTTACACGCCGGGACAGCTTTACGAGCAGTACTTC.

This clonotype showed up just a few times. The V and J genes are TRBV2 and TRBJ2-7; possible D gene TRBD1, 6 bases. CDR1 and CDR2 from the germline V gene are SNHLY and FYNNEI. The CDR3 has 15 amino acids. V dropped 6 bases and J dropped 0 bases, with 15 bases sitting between them. CDR3 sequence: CASRNRDKSSYEQYF. The CDR3 nucleotides are TGTGCCAGCAGGAACCGGGACAAGAGCTCCTACGAGCAGTACTTC.

The V gene is TRBV6-2 or TRBV6-3, the J gene TRBJ2-1; a weak D match, TRBD1 (5 bases). This CDR3 contains 16 residues. V dropped 5 bases and J dropped 0 bases, with 14 bases sitting between them. CDR1 and CDR2 from the germline V gene are MNHEY and SVGEGT. The CDR3 protein is CASSRTGFSSYNEQFF. Written as DNA, the CDR3 is TGTGCCAGCAGTCGAACAGGCTTTAGCTCCTACAATGAGCAGTTCTTC.

The gene calls are TRBV10-2 and TRBJ2-1; TRBD1 or TRBD2 may be the D gene (5 bases each). From germline, CDR1 is WSHSY and CDR2 SAAADI. The CDR3 contains 13 residues. V lost 4 bases to trimming and J lost 4 bases, with 8 bases between them. In nucleotides, the CDR3 is TGCGCCAGCAGTGGGGACCGATACAATGAGCAGTTCTTC. Protein sequence: CASSGDRYNEQFF.

The chain couples TRBV5-1 to TRBJ1-5; D is ambiguous. Trimming left V 0 bases short and J 5 bases short, with 6 bases between. The germline CDR1 and CDR2 sequences are SGHRS and YFSETQ. The CDR3 covers 13 residues. DNA for the CDR3: TGCGCCAGCAGCTTGGGCCTCCATCAGCCCCAGCATTTT. Its translation: CASSLGLHQPQHF.

This clonotype was observed a few times. The chain carries TRBV15 and TRBJ1-6, with D unclear. This CDR3 has 16 amino acids. The germline V and J ends were trimmed by 2 bases and 9 bases, with 17 bases remaining between them. Germline CDR1 is LNHNV and CDR2 is YYDKDF (reference sequence). The CDR3 protein is CATSRPTAPGSSPLHF. For the CDR3, the DNA is TGTGCCACCAGCAGACCGACGGCCCCCGGGAGTTCACCCCTCCACTTT.

This chain connects TRBV29-1 to TRBJ2-7; 8 bases agree with TRBD1. The V segment lost 6 bases and the J segment 5 bases; nucleotides outside the gene matches: 6. The V gene's germline CDR1 is SQVTM and CDR2 ANQGSEA. The CDR3 has 12 amino acids. CDR3 residues: CSVTRGLHEQYF. The DNA of the CDR3 is TGCAGCGTGACCAGGGGGCTTCACGAGCAGTACTTC.